This TCR beta chain was retrieved from a study of beta chain features in type 1 diabetes. CDR1 and CDR2 (germline): MNHNS, SASEGT. Deletions cut 6 bases from V and 7 bases from J, with 16 bases between. This CDR3 has 13 amino acids. Study-level points and caveats: Moderate but significant shortening of TCRB CDR3s was recorded in all four CD4+ subsets from Type 1 diabetes patients.

Turning to this clone: Its specificity is not known.

The whole isolated RNA underwent reverse transcription, so sequencing captured expressed TCRB transcripts. This table comes from immunoSEQ multiplex PCR, and its TCRdb copy is limited to in-frame clones, with some not included. The profile shows more than 20,000 clones, roughly 50% of them singletons. Material: stem cell memory CD4+ T cells from blood. V and J are TRBV6-1 and TRBJ2-7; D is possibly TRBD1 (6 bases). This receptor was taken from a man aged 25 to 45 with type 1 diabetes. The CDR3 nucleotides read TGTGCCAGCAGGGGACATCCTTCTTTGGAGCAGTACTTC. As protein: CASRGHPSLEQYF.